This is a list of T cell receptor beta chains from one sample in a study of T-cell reconstitution after alpha-beta-depleted transplantation in children. Via MiXCR, TCRdb re-called the PCR reads, giving one row per CDR3 protein. Of 500,000 to 600,000 distinct CDR3 sequences listed, roughly 27% are singletons. Sample: PBMCs, taken before TCRalphabeta/CD19-depleted stem cell transplant. The origin of the receptors is a boy younger than two with Wiskott-Aldrich syndrome, due to receive a stem cell transplant. The CDR3 runs from the conserved cysteine through the conserved F or W. D genes are given only for firm matches. Not every row has a clone size; where given, it reads once, few, many or a size class.

J gene: TRBJ2-1
clone size: -
D gene: TRBD2
V gene: TRBV20-1
CDR3 protein: CSARVIAGVGYNEQFF
CDR3 DNA: TGCAGTGCTAGAGTTATAGCGGGAGTTGGGTACAATGAGCAGTTCTTC

J gene: TRBJ2-6
clone size: -
D gene: -
V gene: TRBV27
CDR3 protein: CASSFYSISGANVLTF
CDR3 DNA: TGTGCCAGCAGTTTCTACAGCATCTCTGGGGCCAACGTCCTGACTTTC

J gene: TRBJ2-1
clone size: -
D gene: TRBD2
V gene: TRBV12-3/TRBV12-4
CDR3 protein: CASSRAGGGPRQFF
CDR3 DNA: TGTGCCAGCAGTCGGGCGGGCGGGGGGCCGCGGCAGTTCTTC

J gene: TRBJ2-7
clone size: few
D gene: TRBD2
V gene: TRBV7-2
CDR3 protein: CASGAGISYEQYF
CDR3 DNA: TGTGCCAGTGGAGCGGGAATATCCTACGAGCAGTACTTC

J gene: TRBJ2-1
clone size: -
D gene: TRBD1
V gene: TRBV5-1
CDR3 protein: CASRSGQGYEQFF
CDR3 DNA: TGCGCCAGCAGATCGGGACAGGGATATGAGCAGTTCTTC

J gene: TRBJ2-7
clone size: -
D gene: -
V gene: TRBV11-2
CDR3 protein: CASSLDDEQYF
CDR3 DNA: TGTGCCAGCAGCTTAGATGACGAGCAGTACTTC

J gene: TRBJ2-1
clone size: once
D gene: -
V gene: TRBV16
CDR3 protein: CASSQRDYNEQFF
CDR3 DNA: TGTGCCAGCAGCCAAAGAGACTACAATGAGCAGTTCTTC

J gene: TRBJ2-1
clone size: few
D gene: TRBD2
V gene: TRBV5-1
CDR3 protein: CASSSLGGGRNEQFF
CDR3 DNA: TGCGCCAGCAGCTCTTTAGGCGGCGGGAGAAATGAGCAGTTCTTC

J gene: TRBJ2-7
clone size: -
D gene: TRBD2
V gene: TRBV12-3/TRBV12-4
CDR3 protein: CASRTSGSGEQYF
CDR3 DNA: TGTGCCAGCCGGACTAGCGGGAGTGGAGAGCAGTACTTC

J gene: TRBJ2-1
clone size: few
D gene: TRBD1
V gene: TRBV5-1
CDR3 protein: CASSMGQGRLSYNEQFF
CDR3 DNA: TGCGCCAGCAGCATGGGACAGGGCCGACTTTCCTACAATGAGCAGTTCTTC

J gene: TRBJ1-5
clone size: -
D gene: TRBD1
V gene: TRBV30
CDR3 protein: CAWKGTAHNQPQHF
CDR3 DNA: TGTGCCTGGAAGGGGACAGCGCATAATCAGCCCCAGCATTTT

J gene: TRBJ2-7
clone size: -
D gene: TRBD1
V gene: TRBV25-1
CDR3 protein: CASRRSGQGVRWEQYF
CDR3 DNA: TGTGCCAGCAGAAGATCAGGACAGGGGGTTCGGTGGGAGCAGTACTTC

J gene: TRBJ2-3
clone size: -
D gene: -
V gene: TRBV5-1
CDR3 protein: CASSFRTGRTDTQYF
CDR3 DNA: TGCGCCAGCAGCTTTCGGACCGGCCGCACAGATACGCAGTATTTT

J gene: TRBJ2-1
clone size: few
D gene: -
V gene: TRBV5-1
CDR3 protein: CASSLGVHNEQFF
CDR3 DNA: TGCGCCAGCAGCTTGGGGGTCCACAATGAGCAGTTCTTC